The sequence of this T cell receptor (beta chain) was determined in a study of radiotherapy plus CTLA-4 blockade in lung cancer. V shed 2 bases and J shed 0 bases, with 9 bases lying between them. Germline V CDR1 and CDR2: SGHRS, YFSETQ. The CDR3 covers 15 residues. TCRdb's table, derived via immunoSEQ multiplex PCR, lists solely in-frame clones and lacks some. The sample lists 85,000 to 130,000 clones, more than 75% occurring once. With ipilimumab providing CTLA-4 blockade, focal radiation was administered to patients who had chemo-refractory metastatic non-small-cell lung cancer. This receptor was taken from a human donor with non-small cell lung cancer that progressed on radiotherapy plus ipilimumab. Some clones in this sample may be carry-over from other donors' samples. V gene TRBV5-1 combines with J gene TRBJ1-3; no firm D call. Sequencing used peripheral blood, obtained from a patient treated with radiotherapy plus ipilimumab. CDR3 region: CASSFDGNSGNTIYF. CDR3 nucleotide sequence: TGCGCCAGCAGCTTCGACGGAAACTCTGGAAACACCATATATTTT.